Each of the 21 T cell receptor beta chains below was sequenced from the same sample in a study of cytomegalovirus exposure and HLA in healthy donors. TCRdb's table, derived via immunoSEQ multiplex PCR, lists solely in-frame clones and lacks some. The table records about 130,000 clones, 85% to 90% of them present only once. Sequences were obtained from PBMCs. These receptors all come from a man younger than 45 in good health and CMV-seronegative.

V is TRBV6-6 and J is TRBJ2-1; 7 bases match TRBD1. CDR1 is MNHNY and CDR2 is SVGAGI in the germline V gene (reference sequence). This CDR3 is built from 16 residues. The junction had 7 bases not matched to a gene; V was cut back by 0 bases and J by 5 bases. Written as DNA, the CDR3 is TGTGCCAGCAGTTACTCCCTGGCAGGGGGTCACAATGAGCAGTTCTTC. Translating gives CASSYSLAGGHNEQFF.

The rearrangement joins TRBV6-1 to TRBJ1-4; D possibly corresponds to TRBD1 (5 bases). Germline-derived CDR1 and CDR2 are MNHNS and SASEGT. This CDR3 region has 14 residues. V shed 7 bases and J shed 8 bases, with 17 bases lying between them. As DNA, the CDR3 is TGTGCCAGCACCCCGACGGGGGATTGGGAAAAACTGTTTTTT. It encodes CASTPTGDWEKLFF.

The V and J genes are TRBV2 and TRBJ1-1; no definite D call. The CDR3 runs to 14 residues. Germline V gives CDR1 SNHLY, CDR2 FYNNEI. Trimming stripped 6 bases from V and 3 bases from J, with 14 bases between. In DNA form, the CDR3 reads TGTGCCAGCAGCGGGGTAGATGTCGACACTGAAGCTTTCTTT. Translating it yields CASSGVDVDTEAFF.

As DNA, the CDR3 is TGCGCCAGCAGCCGTAGACAGGGGCTGACAGATACGCAGTATTTT. The encoded protein is CASSRRQGLTDTQYF. V and J are TRBV5-1 and TRBJ2-3; 8 bases are shared with TRBD1. CDR3 size: 15 residues. Germline CDR1 SGHRS, CDR2 YFSETQ. Unmatched junction bases numbered 7, after V lost 4 bases and J lost 3 bases.

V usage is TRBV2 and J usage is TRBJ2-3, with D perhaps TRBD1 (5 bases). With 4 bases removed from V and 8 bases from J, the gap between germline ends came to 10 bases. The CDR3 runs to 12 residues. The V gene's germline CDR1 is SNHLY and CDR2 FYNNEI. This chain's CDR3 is CASSADQGTQYF. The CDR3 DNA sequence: TGTGCCAGCAGTGCGGACCAGGGTACGCAGTATTTT.

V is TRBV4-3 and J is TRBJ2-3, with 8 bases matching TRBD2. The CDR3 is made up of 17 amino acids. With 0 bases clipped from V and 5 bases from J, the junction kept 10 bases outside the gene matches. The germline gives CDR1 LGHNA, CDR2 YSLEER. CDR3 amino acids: CASSQDGGGRGVDTQYF. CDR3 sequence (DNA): TGCGCCAGCAGCCAAGACGGCGGGGGGAGGGGTGTAGATACGCAGTATTTT.

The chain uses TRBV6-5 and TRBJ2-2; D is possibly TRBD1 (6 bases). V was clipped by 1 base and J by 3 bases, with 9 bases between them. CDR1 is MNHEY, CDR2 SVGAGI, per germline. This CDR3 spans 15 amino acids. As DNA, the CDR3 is TGTGCCAGCAGTTACTTGGACAGCCACACCGGGGAGCTGTTTTTT. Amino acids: CASSYLDSHTGELFF.

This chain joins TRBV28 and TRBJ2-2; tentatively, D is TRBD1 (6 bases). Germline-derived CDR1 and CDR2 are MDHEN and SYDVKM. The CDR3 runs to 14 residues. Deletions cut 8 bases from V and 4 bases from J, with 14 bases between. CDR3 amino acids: CASVTGSLTGELFF. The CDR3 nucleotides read TGTGCCAGCGTGACAGGATCCCTCACCGGGGAGCTGTTTTTT.

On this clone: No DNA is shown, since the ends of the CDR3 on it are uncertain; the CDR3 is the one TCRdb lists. The CDR3: CASGFGQGSVF. This chain links TRBV12-5 with TRBJ2-7; the table's D call, TRBD1, was not checked against the DNA. Germline V lookup: CDR1 LGHNT, CDR2 FRNRAP. The CDR3 is 11 amino acids long, termini counted.

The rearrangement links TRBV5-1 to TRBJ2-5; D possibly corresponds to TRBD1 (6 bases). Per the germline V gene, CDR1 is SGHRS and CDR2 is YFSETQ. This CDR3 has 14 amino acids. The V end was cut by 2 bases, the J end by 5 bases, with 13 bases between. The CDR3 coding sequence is TGCGCCAGCAGCTTTATGGGGGCTAGTGAGACCCAGTACTTC. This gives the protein CASSFMGASETQYF. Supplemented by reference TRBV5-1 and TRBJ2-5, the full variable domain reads KAGVTQTPRYLIKTRGQQVTLSCSPISGHRSVSWYQQTPGQGLQFLFEYFSETQRNKGNFPGRFSGRQFSNSRSEMNVSTLELGDSALYLCASSFMGASETQYFGPGTRLLVL.

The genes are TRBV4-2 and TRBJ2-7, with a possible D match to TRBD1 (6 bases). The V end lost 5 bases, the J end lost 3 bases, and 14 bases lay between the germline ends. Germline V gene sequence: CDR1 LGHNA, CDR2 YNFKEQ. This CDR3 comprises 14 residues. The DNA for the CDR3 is TGTGCCAGCAGCACCCGACAGGTTGACTACGAGCAGTACTTC. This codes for CASSTRQVDYEQYF.

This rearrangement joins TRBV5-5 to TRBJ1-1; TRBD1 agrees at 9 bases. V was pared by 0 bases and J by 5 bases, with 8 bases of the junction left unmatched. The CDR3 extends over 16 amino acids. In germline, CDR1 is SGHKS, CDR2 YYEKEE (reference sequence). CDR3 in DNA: TGTGCCAGCAGCTTGGGTCCGGGACAGGGAGGAACTGAAGCTTTCTTT. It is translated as CASSLGPGQGGTEAFF.

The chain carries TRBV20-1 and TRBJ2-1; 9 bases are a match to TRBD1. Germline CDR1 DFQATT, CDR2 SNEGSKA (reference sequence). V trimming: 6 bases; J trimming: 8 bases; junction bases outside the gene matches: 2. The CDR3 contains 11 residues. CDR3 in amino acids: CSAGQGYEQFF. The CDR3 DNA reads TGCAGTGCGGGACAGGGCTATGAGCAGTTCTTC.

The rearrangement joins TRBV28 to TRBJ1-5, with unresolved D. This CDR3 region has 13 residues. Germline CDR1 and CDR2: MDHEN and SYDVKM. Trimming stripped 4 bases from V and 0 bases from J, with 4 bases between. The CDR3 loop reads CASSYFSNQPQHF. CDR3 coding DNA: TGTGCCAGCAGTTACTTTAGCAATCAGCCCCAGCATTTT.

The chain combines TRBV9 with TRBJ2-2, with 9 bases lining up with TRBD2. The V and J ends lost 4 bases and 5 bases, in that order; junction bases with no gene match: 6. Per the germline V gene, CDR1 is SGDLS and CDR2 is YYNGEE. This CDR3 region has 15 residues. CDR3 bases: TGTGCCAGCAGCCCCAGCACTAGCGGGACCGGGGAGCTGTTTTTT. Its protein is CASSPSTSGTGELFF. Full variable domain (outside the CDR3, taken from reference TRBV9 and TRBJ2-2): DSGVTQTPKHLITATGQRVTLRCSPRSGDLSVYWYQQSLDQGLQFLIQYYNGEERAKGNILERFSAQQFPDLHSELNLSSLELGDSALYFCASSPSTSGTGELFFGEGSRLTVL.

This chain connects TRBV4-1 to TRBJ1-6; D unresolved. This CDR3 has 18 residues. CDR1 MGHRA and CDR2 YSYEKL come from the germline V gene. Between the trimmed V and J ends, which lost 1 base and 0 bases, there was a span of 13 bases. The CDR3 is CASSQVPPGSSYNSPLHF. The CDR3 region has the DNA TGCGCCAGCAGCCAAGTACCGCCTGGGAGCTCCTATAATTCACCCCTCCACTTT.

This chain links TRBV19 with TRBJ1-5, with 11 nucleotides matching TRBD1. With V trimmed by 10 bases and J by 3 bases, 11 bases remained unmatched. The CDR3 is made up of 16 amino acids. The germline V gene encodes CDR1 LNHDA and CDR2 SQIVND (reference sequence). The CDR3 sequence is CATARDRGRNNQPQHF. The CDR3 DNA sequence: TGTGCCACCGCCCGGGACAGGGGGAGAAACAATCAGCCCCAGCATTTT.

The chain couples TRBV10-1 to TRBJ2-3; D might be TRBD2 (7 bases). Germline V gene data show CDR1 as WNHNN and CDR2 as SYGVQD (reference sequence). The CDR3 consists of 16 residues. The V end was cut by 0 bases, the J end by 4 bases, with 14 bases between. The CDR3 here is CASSESGGASADTQYF. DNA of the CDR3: TGCGCCAGCAGTGAGTCGGGGGGGGCGAGTGCAGATACGCAGTATTTT.

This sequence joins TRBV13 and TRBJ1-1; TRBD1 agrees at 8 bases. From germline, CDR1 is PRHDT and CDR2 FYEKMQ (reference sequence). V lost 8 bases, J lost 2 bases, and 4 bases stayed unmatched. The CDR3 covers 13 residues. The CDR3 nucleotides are TGTGCCAGCCACGGACAGGGAAACACTGAAGCTTTCTTT. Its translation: CASHGQGNTEAFF.

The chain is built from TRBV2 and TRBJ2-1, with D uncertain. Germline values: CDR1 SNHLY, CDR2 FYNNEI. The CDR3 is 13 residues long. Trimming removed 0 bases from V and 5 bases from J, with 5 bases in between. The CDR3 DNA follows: TGTGCCAGCAGTGAAGCCGTAGACAATGAGCAGTTCTTC. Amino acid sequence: CASSEAVDNEQFF. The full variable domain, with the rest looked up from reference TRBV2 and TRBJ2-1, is EPEVTQTPSHQVTQMGQEVILRCVPISNHLYFYWYRQILGQKVEFLVSFYNNEISEKSEIFDDQFSVERPDGSNFTLKIRSTKLEDSAMYFCASSEAVDNEQFFGPGTRLTVL.

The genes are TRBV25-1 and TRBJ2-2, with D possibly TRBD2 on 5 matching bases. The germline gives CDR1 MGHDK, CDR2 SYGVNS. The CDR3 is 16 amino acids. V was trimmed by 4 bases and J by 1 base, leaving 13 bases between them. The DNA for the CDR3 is TGTGCCAGCAGTGTCACCGGGAACAAGAACACCGGGGAGCTGTTTTTT. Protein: CASSVTGNKNTGELFF.